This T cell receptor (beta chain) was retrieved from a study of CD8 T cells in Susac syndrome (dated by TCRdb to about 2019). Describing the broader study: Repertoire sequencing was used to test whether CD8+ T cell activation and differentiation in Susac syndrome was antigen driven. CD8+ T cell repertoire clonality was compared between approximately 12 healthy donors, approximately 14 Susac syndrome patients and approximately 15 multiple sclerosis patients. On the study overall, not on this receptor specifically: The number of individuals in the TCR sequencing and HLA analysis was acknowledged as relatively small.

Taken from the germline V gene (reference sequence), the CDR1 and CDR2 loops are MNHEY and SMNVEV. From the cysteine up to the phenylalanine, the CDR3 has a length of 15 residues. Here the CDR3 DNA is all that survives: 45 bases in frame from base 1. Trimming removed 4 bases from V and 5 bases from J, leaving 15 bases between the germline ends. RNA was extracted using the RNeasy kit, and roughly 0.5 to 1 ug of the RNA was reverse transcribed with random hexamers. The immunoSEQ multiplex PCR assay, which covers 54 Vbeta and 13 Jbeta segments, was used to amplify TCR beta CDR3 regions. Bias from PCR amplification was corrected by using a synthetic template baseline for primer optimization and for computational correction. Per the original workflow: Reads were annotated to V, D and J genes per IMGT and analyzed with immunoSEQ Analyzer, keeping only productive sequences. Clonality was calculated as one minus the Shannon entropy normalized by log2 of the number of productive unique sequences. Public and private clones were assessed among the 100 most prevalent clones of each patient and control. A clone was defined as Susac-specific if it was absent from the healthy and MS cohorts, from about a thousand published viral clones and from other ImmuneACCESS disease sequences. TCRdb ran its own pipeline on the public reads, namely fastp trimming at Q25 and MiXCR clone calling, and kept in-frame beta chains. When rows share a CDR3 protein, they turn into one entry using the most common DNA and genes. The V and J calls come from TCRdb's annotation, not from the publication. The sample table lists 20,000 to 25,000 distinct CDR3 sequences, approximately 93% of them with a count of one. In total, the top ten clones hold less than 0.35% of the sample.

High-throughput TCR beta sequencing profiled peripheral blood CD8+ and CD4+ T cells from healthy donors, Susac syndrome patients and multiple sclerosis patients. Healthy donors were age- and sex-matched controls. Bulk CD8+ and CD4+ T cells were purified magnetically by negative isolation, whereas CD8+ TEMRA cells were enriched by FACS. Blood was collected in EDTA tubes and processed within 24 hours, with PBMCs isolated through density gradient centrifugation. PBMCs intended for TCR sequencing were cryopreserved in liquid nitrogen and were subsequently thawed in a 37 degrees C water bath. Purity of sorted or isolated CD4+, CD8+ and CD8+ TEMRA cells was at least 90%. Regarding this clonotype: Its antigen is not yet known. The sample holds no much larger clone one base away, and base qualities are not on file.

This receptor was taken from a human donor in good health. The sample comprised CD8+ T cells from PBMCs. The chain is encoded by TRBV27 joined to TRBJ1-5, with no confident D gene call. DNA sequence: TGTGCCAGCAGTTCCAAGGAGAGGGTAGATCAGCCCCAGCATTTT. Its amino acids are CASSSKERVDQPQHF.